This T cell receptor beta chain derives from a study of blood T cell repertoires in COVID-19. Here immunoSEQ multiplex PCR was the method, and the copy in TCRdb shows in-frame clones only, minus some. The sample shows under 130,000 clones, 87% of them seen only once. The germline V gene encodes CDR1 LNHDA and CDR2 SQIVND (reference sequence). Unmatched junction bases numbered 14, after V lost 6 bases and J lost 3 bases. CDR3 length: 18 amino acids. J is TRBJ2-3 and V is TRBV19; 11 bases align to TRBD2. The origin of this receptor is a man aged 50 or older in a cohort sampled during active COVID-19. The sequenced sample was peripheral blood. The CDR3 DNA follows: TGTGCCAGTAGGGATAGCGGGGGGGCCCCATGGGGAACAGATACGCAGTATTTT. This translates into CASRDSGGAPWGTDTQYF.